This TCR beta chain is from a study of tumor-infiltrating lymphocytes in primary liver carcinoma. The tissue used was unsorted bulk material of about 19-33 mg. RNA and DNA were co-extracted from it with the AllPrep DNA/RNA mini kit. With a constant-region primer, TCR beta cDNA was made from 450 to 650 ng of total RNA. Slightly modified ARM-PCR, run as three nested multiplex PCR rounds, produced the TCR beta libraries. Use of TRBV1-TRBV30 forward primers with a C-beta reverse primer characterized the first two PCR rounds, which lasted roughly 11 cycles each. MiXCR, applied by TCRdb to the multiplex PCR reads, yields one record per CDR3 protein. The sample records 100,000 or so distinct CDR3 sequences, 69% being singletons. This CDR3 is 11 amino acids long. The V and J ends lost 8 bases and 7 bases respectively, with 14 bases between them. The V gene's germline CDR1 is SQVTM and CDR2 ANQGSEA.

The V call is TRBV29-1, the J call TRBJ1-1, with D hard to call. The sequencing input was liver tumor tissue from sampling region 5. Subset meaning: tumor region T5, tumor centre. This TCR derives from a woman in her fifties or sixties with primary liver carcinoma and hepatitis B virus infection. In nucleotides, the CDR3 is TGCAGCTTAAGACGGGAGGTTGAAGCTTTCTTT. Its translation: CSLRREVEAFF.